These 11 T cell receptor beta chains originate from one sample sequenced in a study of patients and donors after allogeneic stem cell transplantation. MiXCR was run by TCRdb on the RT-PCR reads, yielding one entry per CDR3 protein. The sample holds 25,000 or so distinct CDR3 sequences, 8% to 10% seen once. The sequenced sample consisted of blood, either unsorted or a sorted T cell fraction (not recorded which). The receptor set was obtained from a human donor who was either an allogeneic HSCT recipient or a stem cell or donor lymphocyte infusion donor (not recorded which). It is not recorded whose cells these are; they may come from a transplant donor.

This clonotype showed up many times. This sequence joins TRBV3-1 and TRBJ1-3, with D uncertain. This CDR3 has 14 amino acids. V lost 0 bases, J lost 4 bases, and 7 bases lay in between. Germline assignment: CDR1 LGHDT and CDR2 YNNKEL (reference sequence). The CDR3 nucleotides are TGTGCCAGCAGCCAAGACCTCTTGGGAAACACCATATATTTT. The encoded protein is CASSQDLLGNTIYF.

Remarks on this clonotype: An end of the junction does not agree with germline; a read error may underlie this. The chain employs TRBV5-5 and TRBJ1-1; no definite D call. The germline gives CDR1 SGHKS, CDR2 YYEKEE (reference sequence). The CDR3 length is 13 residues. In nucleotides, the CDR3 is TGTCCCAGCAGCTTTTTAGCGGGAACTGAAGCTTTCTTT. Translated: CPSSFLAGTEAFF.

This clonotype showed up many times. V gene TRBV5-1 combines with J gene TRBJ1-1; D is unclear. Germline lookup yields CDR1 SGHRS and CDR2 YFSETQ. V lost 0 bases and J 6 bases, leaving 12 bases between the germline ends. The CDR3 runs 14 residues. In DNA, the CDR3 is TGCGCCAGCAGCTTGGAAAACCCTATCGCTGAAGCTTTCTTT. Translation: CASSLENPIAEAFF.

This clonotype was seen at least ten times. The chain employs TRBV19 and TRBJ2-3; no clear D gene. CDR3 length: 14 residues. Per germline, CDR1 LNHDA and CDR2 SQIVND (reference sequence). The V gene lost 5 bases and the J gene lost 0 bases, with 9 bases spanning the gap. The CDR3 is CASSVRSSTDTQYF. The CDR3 nucleotides are TGTGCCAGTAGTGTCCGATCTAGCACAGATACGCAGTATTTT.

This clonotype has a handful of counts. The V and J genes are TRBV20-1 and TRBJ2-3, with TRBD1 matching over 11 bases. Germline CDR1 reads DFQATT; CDR2 reads SNEGSKA (reference sequence). This CDR3 has 15 amino acids. With 3 bases clipped from V and 0 bases from J, the junction kept 2 bases outside the gene matches. CDR3 region: CSARGQGGSTDTQYF. The CDR3 bases are TGCAGTGCTAGGGGACAGGGGGGTAGCACAGATACGCAGTATTTT.

This clonotype came up many times. This chain links TRBV19 with TRBJ2-2, with TRBD1 matching over 12 bases. Trimming at V came to 6 bases and at J to 7 bases, leaving 9 bases not matched to a gene. This CDR3 region has 16 residues. Germline V gene lookup returns CDR1 LNHDA and CDR2 SQIVND (reference sequence). The CDR3 DNA reads as TGTGCCAGTAGCTACCTTGGGACAGGGGGCTACGGGGAGCTGTTTTTT. Protein: CASSYLGTGGYGELFF.

This clonotype was seen repeatedly, ten times or more. V and J are TRBV20-1 and TRBJ2-5, with 8 bases lining up with TRBD1. J lost 5 bases, V lost 3 bases, and 8 bases had no gene match. In germline, CDR1 is DFQATT, CDR2 SNEGSKA (reference sequence). The CDR3 runs 14 residues. CDR3 in DNA: TGCAGTGCTAGCCGACAGGGGTTGTGGGAGACCCAGTACTTC. Protein product: CSASRQGLWETQYF.

The chain has TRBV20-1 and TRBJ1-2, with D maybe TRBD1 (5 bases). Deletions cut 1 base from V and 4 bases from J, with 10 bases between. This CDR3 spans 13 amino acids. Looked up from germline, CDR1 is DFQATT and CDR2 is SNEGSKA (reference sequence). The DNA for the CDR3 is TGCAGTGCTAGAGGTGGGGGGGGCTATGGCTACACCTTC. Protein product: CSARGGGGYGYTF.

This clonotype was picked up a small number of times. The chain employs TRBV24-1 and TRBJ2-2; no clear D. Germline loops: CDR1 KGHDR, CDR2 SFDVKD. Trimming removed 1 base at V and 7 bases at J, with 9 bases between. This CDR3 region has 14 residues. CDR3 DNA: TGTGCCACCAGTGATTTAAATTGGGGCGGGGAGCTGTTTTTT. This codes for CATSDLNWGGELFF.

This clonotype was recorded many times. V usage is TRBV20-1 and J usage is TRBJ1-1; the D gene is possibly TRBD1 (5 bases). CDR1 and CDR2 from the germline V gene are DFQATT and SNEGSKA (reference sequence). The CDR3 loop spans 13 amino acids. V was trimmed by 6 bases and J by 10 bases, leaving 21 bases between them. In DNA, the CDR3 is TGCAGTGCCCCCTCGGGGGACTCGGGAAGAGCTTTCTTT. Translating gives CSAPSGDSGRAFF.

This clonotype was counted at least ten times. This sequence joins TRBV29-1 and TRBJ2-7; TRBD2 agrees at 7 bases. In germline, CDR1 is SQVTM, CDR2 ANQGSEA. V shed 3 bases, J shed 5 bases, and the junction held 7 bases outside the gene matches. This CDR3 is 13 amino acids long. In nucleotides, the CDR3 is TGCAGCGTTGACGGCGGGAGTAGAAACGAGCAGTACTTC. This sequence encodes CSVDGGSRNEQYF.